These T cell receptor beta chains were read from a single sample in a study of blood T cell repertoires in COVID-19. The protocol was immunoSEQ multiplex PCR, while the TCRdb copy is restricted to in-frame clones and leaves out a portion. The sample comprises 400,000 to 550,000 clones, around 89% of which are singletons, and about 4.3% rests with the top ten. The material sequenced was peripheral blood. Receptors were obtained from a woman aged 25-40 years with acute or convalescent COVID-19. CDR3s include the opening cysteine and the closing phenylalanine or tryptophan. D genes are given only for firm matches. Clone size is given for some rows only: seen once, a few or many times, or a class if the clone is expanded.

d_gene,j_gene,abundance,v_gene,CDR3nt,CDR3aa
NA,TRBJ1-2,NA,TRBV7-8,TGTGCCAGCAGCTTAGCCCCGGGAAATGGCTACACCTTC,CASSLAPGNGYTF
NA,TRBJ2-1,once,TRBV30,TGTGCCTGGACAGGGAACAATGAGCAGTTCTTC,CAWTGNNEQFF
NA,TRBJ1-4,NA,TRBV10-3,TGTGCCATCATAAGGCGGGAAAAACTGTTTTTT,CAIIRREKLFF
TRBD1,TRBJ2-7,NA,TRBV11-2,TGTGCCAGCAGCTTAGGGGCTGGACAGGGCCACTACGAGCAGTACTTC,CASSLGAGQGHYEQYF
NA,TRBJ2-4,NA,TRBV5-1,TGCGCCACCTCGATAGACGGCTTTACCAGGGTGTACTTC,CATSIDGFTRVYF
TRBD2,TRBJ2-5,NA,TRBV2,TGTGCCAGCAGTCTAGCGGGAACAGCCGGGAAGACCCAGTACTTC,CASSLAGTAGKTQYF
NA,TRBJ1-6,NA,TRBV6-6,TGTGCCAGCAGTTATAGACCCGAGGGTTCACCCCTCCACTTT,CASSYRPEGSPLHF
TRBD1,TRBJ2-7,NA,TRBV10-3,TGTGCCATCAGTGAGTCGACAGGGACAGGAGGCTACGAGCAGTACTTC,CAISESTGTGGYEQYF
TRBD2,TRBJ2-3,NA,TRBV10-2,TGCGCCACCTATAGCGGGGGGCTCAGCACAGATACGCAGTATTTT,CATYSGGLSTDTQYF
NA,TRBJ2-4,NA,TRBV28,TGTGCCAGCCTGGGACTGGGCAAAAACATTCAGTACTTC,CASLGLGKNIQYF
TRBD2,TRBJ2-1,NA,TRBV14,TGTGCCAGCAGCCACCGGCTCGGGGGGGCCTCCTACAATGAGCAGTTCTTC,CASSHRLGGASYNEQFF